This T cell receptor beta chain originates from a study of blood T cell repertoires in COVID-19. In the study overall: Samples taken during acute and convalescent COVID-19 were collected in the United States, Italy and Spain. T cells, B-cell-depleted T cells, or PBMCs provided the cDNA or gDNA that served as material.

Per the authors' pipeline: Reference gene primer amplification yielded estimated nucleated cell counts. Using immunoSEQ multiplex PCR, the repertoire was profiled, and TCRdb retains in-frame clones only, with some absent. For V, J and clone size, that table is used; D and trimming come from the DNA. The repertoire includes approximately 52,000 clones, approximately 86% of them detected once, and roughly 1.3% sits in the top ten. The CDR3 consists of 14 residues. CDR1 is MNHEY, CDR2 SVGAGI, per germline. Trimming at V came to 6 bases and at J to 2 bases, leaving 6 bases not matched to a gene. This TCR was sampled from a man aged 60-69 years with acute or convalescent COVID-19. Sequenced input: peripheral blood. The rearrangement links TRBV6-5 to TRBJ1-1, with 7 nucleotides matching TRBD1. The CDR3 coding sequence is TGTGCCAGCAGGGTACAGGGGTTAAACACTGAAGCTTTCTTT. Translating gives CASRVQGLNTEAFF.